Listed below are T cell receptor beta chains from one sample, sequenced in a study of blood T cell repertoires in COVID-19. The repertoire was sequenced with immunoSEQ multiplex PCR; TCRdb's copy has only in-frame clones and lacks some. The table lists just over 300,000 clones, roughly 89% of them singletons. The sequenced material came from peripheral blood. Receptors were obtained from a woman in her thirties with COVID-19, enrolled during active disease. Both conserved end residues are part of each CDR3. A D gene is named only where the DNA matches it firmly. Expanded clones get a size class; other rows say once, few or many, or leave the size out.

J gene: TRBJ1-1; clone size: -; V gene: TRBV28; D gene: -; CDR3 DNA: TGTGCCAGTGGGGACTCCCTTCGGGTCGCTGAAGCTTTCTTT; CDR3 protein: CASGDSLRVAEAFF
J gene: TRBJ1-5; clone size: -; V gene: TRBV2; D gene: -; CDR3 DNA: TGTGCCAGCAACACGGCGGATCAGCCCCAGCATTTT; CDR3 protein: CASNTADQPQHF
J gene: TRBJ1-2; clone size: -; V gene: TRBV5-1; D gene: -; CDR3 DNA: TGCGCCAGCAGCTTGGAGAGGCGGAACTATGGCTACACCTTC; CDR3 protein: CASSLERRNYGYTF
J gene: TRBJ1-2; clone size: few; V gene: TRBV7-8; D gene: -; CDR3 DNA: TGTGCCAGCAGCTTACGGGGGGCCAGGGGCTACACCTTC; CDR3 protein: CASSLRGARGYTF
J gene: TRBJ2-2; clone size: -; V gene: TRBV14; D gene: TRBD2; CDR3 DNA: TGTGCCAGCAGCCAGGGTTGGGCTAGCGGGAACACCGGGGAGCTGTTTTTT; CDR3 protein: CASSQGWASGNTGELFF
J gene: TRBJ2-1; clone size: -; V gene: TRBV6-5; D gene: -; CDR3 DNA: TGTGCCAACTCCCGGGACACTATCAATGAGCAGTTCTTC; CDR3 protein: CANSRDTINEQFF
J gene: TRBJ1-1; clone size: once; V gene: TRBV5-4; D gene: -; CDR3 DNA: TGTGCCAGCAGCGGGGGGTCGGCAGGCCCTGAAGCTTTCTTT; CDR3 protein: CASSGGSAGPEAFF
J gene: TRBJ1-6; clone size: -; V gene: TRBV3-1/TRBV3-2; D gene: TRBD1; CDR3 DNA: TGTGCCAGCAGCCAGGGCAGGGGGGTGTCACCCCTCCACTTT; CDR3 protein: CASSQGRGVSPLHF
J gene: TRBJ2-1; clone size: -; V gene: TRBV2; D gene: TRBD2; CDR3 DNA: TGTGCCAGCAGCCCCGGGAGGCGAACTTACAATGAGCAGTTCTTC; CDR3 protein: CASSPGRRTYNEQFF
J gene: TRBJ2-1; clone size: once; V gene: TRBV7-2; D gene: -; CDR3 DNA: TGTGCCAGCAGCCCCACTAGGATCTATGAGCAGTTCTTC; CDR3 protein: CASSPTRIYEQFF
J gene: TRBJ2-7; clone size: once; V gene: TRBV4-1; D gene: -; CDR3 DNA: TGCGCCAGCAGCCAAATCCCGAGGGACACCTACGAGCAGTACTTC; CDR3 protein: CASSQIPRDTYEQYF
J gene: TRBJ2-3; clone size: -; V gene: TRBV6-6; D gene: TRBD2; CDR3 DNA: TGTGCCAGCAGTTACTCTAGCGGGGGCACAGATACGCAGTATTTT; CDR3 protein: CASSYSSGGTDTQYF
J gene: TRBJ1-2; clone size: -; V gene: TRBV4-1; D gene: -; CDR3 DNA: TGCGCCAGCAGGCCGAGCGGGTCTGGGAACTATGGCTACACCTTC; CDR3 protein: CASRPSGSGNYGYTF
J gene: TRBJ1-2; clone size: -; V gene: TRBV27; D gene: TRBD1; CDR3 DNA: TGTGCCAGCAGGGGGACAGTTGATGGCTACACCTTC; CDR3 protein: CASRGTVDGYTF
J gene: TRBJ2-2; clone size: -; V gene: TRBV6-5; D gene: TRBD1; CDR3 DNA: TGTGCCGGTGGGGGACAGGGGGCGTCCGGGGAGCTGTTTTTT; CDR3 protein: CAGGGQGASGELFF
J gene: TRBJ1-5; clone size: -; V gene: TRBV6-5; D gene: -; CDR3 DNA: TGTGCCAGCAGTTACTCAAAAGGGGGCAATCAGCCCCAGCATTTT; CDR3 protein: CASSYSKGGNQPQHF
J gene: TRBJ1-2; clone size: -; V gene: TRBV5-4; D gene: TRBD1; CDR3 DNA: TGTGCCAGCAGCCAAACAGGGGAGTATGGCTACACCTTC; CDR3 protein: CASSQTGEYGYTF
J gene: TRBJ1-6; clone size: -; V gene: TRBV6-5; D gene: TRBD1; CDR3 DNA: TGTGCCAGCAGTTCACTACAGGGGGCGTACTCACCCCTCCACTTT; CDR3 protein: CASSSLQGAYSPLHF
J gene: TRBJ1-4; clone size: -; V gene: TRBV10-1; D gene: -; CDR3 DNA: TGCGCCCTTAGTTCGTCCATTGAAAAACTGTTTTTT; CDR3 protein: CALSSSIEKLFF
J gene: TRBJ1-1; clone size: once; V gene: TRBV27; D gene: TRBD1; CDR3 DNA: TGTGCCAGCAGCAACAGGGGCACTGAAGCTTTCTTT; CDR3 protein: CASSNRGTEAFF
J gene: TRBJ1-2; clone size: once; V gene: TRBV5-6; D gene: -; CDR3 DNA: TGTGCCAGCAGCCCGGACACCGCTAACTATGGCTACACCTTC; CDR3 protein: CASSPDTANYGYTF
J gene: TRBJ2-1; clone size: -; V gene: TRBV10-2; D gene: -; CDR3 DNA: TGCGCCAGCAGCATTAGCGGTCCCCTCAACAATGAGCAGTTCTTC; CDR3 protein: CASSISGPLNNEQFF